A single sample is the source of the 18 T cell receptor beta chains below, sequenced in a study of blood T cell repertoires in COVID-19. TCRdb's table, derived via immunoSEQ multiplex PCR, lists solely in-frame clones and lacks some. The repertoire includes fewer than 350,000 clones, more than 70% of them detected once, and around 3.9% sits in the top ten. The sample was peripheral blood. The receptors were gathered from a woman aged 55-75 years with COVID-19, enrolled during active disease.

This sequence joins TRBV18 and TRBJ1-5; D may be TRBD1 (5 bases). Trimming shortened V by 1 base and J by 4 bases, and 14 bases separated the two germline ends. The CDR3 length is 16 residues. Germline CDR1 is KGHSH and CDR2 is LQKENI. The CDR3 here is CASSPLAGSDNQPQHF. CDR3 nucleotides: TGTGCCAGCTCACCACTGGCAGGGTCGGATAATCAGCCCCAGCATTTT. The full variable domain, its missing parts supplied by reference TRBV18 and TRBJ1-5, is NAGVMQNPRHLVRRRGQEARLRCSPMKGHSHVYWYRQLPEEGLKFMVYLQKENIIDESGMPKERFSAEFPKEGPSILRIQQVVRGDSAAYFCASSPLAGSDNQPQHFGDGTRLSIL.

The CDR3 coding sequence is TGTGCCAGCAGCTTGGCGCAGAACCAAGAGACCCAGTACTTC. This translates into CASSLAQNQETQYF. The chain is built from TRBV5-5 and TRBJ2-5; no clear D gene. V was clipped by 0 bases and J by 0 bases, with 6 bases between them. CDR1 and CDR2 (germline): SGHKS, YYEKEE (reference sequence). The CDR3 runs 14 residues.

The V gene is TRBV28, the J gene TRBJ1-2; 10 nucleotides align to TRBD1. The CDR3 length is 18 residues. V trimming: 5 bases; J trimming: 2 bases; junction bases outside the gene matches: 14. Germline values: CDR1 MDHEN, CDR2 SYDVKM. CDR3 nucleotide sequence: TGTGCCAGCAGTGCCCCGACAGGGGGCGCGGAAGGCAACTATGGCTACACCTTC. It specifies CASSAPTGGAEGNYGYTF.

The chain is built from TRBV5-1 and TRBJ2-2; D perhaps matches TRBD2 (5 bases). V was clipped by 7 bases and J by 4 bases, with 11 bases between them. There are 13 residues in the CDR3. In germline, CDR1 is SGHRS, CDR2 YFSETQ. The CDR3 loop reads CASLLVSTGELFF. The CDR3 nucleotides are TGCGCCAGCCTACTAGTGAGCACCGGGGAGCTGTTTTTT.

This chain joins TRBV5-1 and TRBJ1-6, with a possible D match to TRBD1 (5 bases). This CDR3 has 14 residues. Trimming removed 1 base at V and 5 bases at J, with 7 bases between. Germline lookup yields CDR1 SGHRS and CDR2 YFSETQ. The CDR3 sequence: CASSLWGDNSPLHF. CDR3 nucleotide sequence: TGCGCCAGCAGCTTGTGGGGGGATAATTCACCCCTCCACTTT. Variable domain in full (rest from reference TRBV5-1 and TRBJ1-6): KAGVTQTPRYLIKTRGQQVTLSCSPISGHRSVSWYQQTPGQGLQFLFEYFSETQRNKGNFPGRFSGRQFSNSRSEMNVSTLELGDSALYLCASSLWGDNSPLHFGNGTRLTVT.

The rearrangement links TRBV5-1 to TRBJ1-1; TRBD1 matches 11 bases. The CDR3 is 17 residues long. J gave up 1 base and V 1 base, and 6 bases lay outside the gene matches. Germline V gives CDR1 SGHRS, CDR2 YFSETQ. The CDR3 DNA reads as TGCGCCAGCAGCTTGAACTCCGGGACAGGGGGGAACACTGAAGCTTTCTTT. Translating it yields CASSLNSGTGGNTEAFF.

V usage is TRBV24-1 and J usage is TRBJ2-3, with a weak D call TRBD2 (6 bases). CDR1 KGHDR and CDR2 SFDVKD come from the germline V gene. This CDR3 has 16 residues. Trimming took off 3 bases at V and 1 base at J, with 13 bases between the two ends. CDR3 in amino acids: CATSDHTGTGTDTQYF. CDR3 DNA sequence: TGTGCCACCAGTGATCACACCGGGACTGGCACAGATACGCAGTATTTT.

The chain joins TRBV5-1 to TRBJ2-7; a possible D gene is TRBD2 (6 bases). Trimming stripped 4 bases from V and 3 bases from J, with 14 bases between. This CDR3 contains 14 residues. The germline V gene has CDR1 SGHRS and CDR2 YFSETQ. This CDR3 reads CASSSRDSFYEQYF. CDR3 in DNA: TGCGCCAGCAGCAGCCGGGACTCTTTCTACGAGCAGTACTTC.

V and J are TRBV12-5 and TRBJ2-5; perhaps TRBD1 as D (5 bases). Germline values: CDR1 LGHNT, CDR2 FRNRAP. V was pared by 6 bases and J by 5 bases, with 16 bases between. This CDR3 contains 14 residues. CDR3 in amino acids: CASGPGSTLETQYF. Written as DNA, the CDR3 is TGTGCTAGTGGCCCAGGGTCAACACTGGAGACCCAGTACTTC.

Only one count was recorded for this clone. The rearrangement links TRBV24-1 to TRBJ2-3; 9 positions match TRBD2. V shed 1 base, J shed 4 bases, and the junction held 5 bases outside the gene matches. There are 16 residues in the CDR3. In germline, CDR1 is KGHDR, CDR2 SFDVKD. CDR3 in amino acids: CATSDLAGGEADTQYF. CDR3 in DNA: TGTGCCACCAGTGATTTAGCGGGGGGTGAGGCAGATACGCAGTATTTT.

The chain combines TRBV6-1 with TRBJ1-1; D not resolved. There are 14 residues in the CDR3. CDR1 is MNHNS, CDR2 SASEGT, per germline. V was cut by 0 bases and J by 1 base, with 6 bases left in between. CDR3 DNA sequence: TGTGCCAGCAGTGAAGCGTGGCAGAACACTGAAGCTTTCTTT. Its protein product is CASSEAWQNTEAFF.

The chain recombines TRBV3-1 (or the pseudogene TRBV3-2) with TRBJ1-1; D gene unclear. Trimming pared 3 bases from V and 4 bases from J, leaving 15 bases between. Germline assignment: CDR1 LGHDT and CDR2 YNNKEL (reference sequence). The CDR3 is 15 residues long. The CDR3 DNA reads as TGTGCCAGCAGCCACCGACGGGGAGGCGGCACTGAAGCTTTCTTT. It translates to CASSHRRGGGTEAFF.

The J gene is TRBJ2-5, the V gene TRBV24-1; 7 nucleotides line up with TRBD1. The junction had 6 bases not matched to a gene; V was cut back by 4 bases and J by 2 bases. The CDR3 totals 15 residues. CDR1 and CDR2 from the germline V gene are KGHDR and SFDVKD. For the CDR3, the DNA is TGTGCCACCAGTGACAAAGACAGGGAGCAAGAGACCCAGTACTTC. Protein: CATSDKDREQETQYF.

This chain connects TRBV7-3 to TRBJ2-1, with D tentatively TRBD2 (6 bases). CDR1 is SGHTA, CDR2 FQGTGA, per germline. The length of the CDR3 is 21 residues. V was trimmed by 2 bases and J by 0 bases, leaving 26 bases between them. The CDR3 nucleotides are TGTGCCAGCAGCTTAGTTCCTAGCAGCGGGCTCAGCGCAAGCTCCTACAATGAGCAGTTCTTC. Translated, it gives CASSLVPSSGLSASSYNEQFF.

The V call is TRBV19, the J call TRBJ1-1, with 8 bases aligning to TRBD1. Losses at the gene ends were 2 bases for V and 4 bases for J; bases not matched to a gene: 6. Germline loops: CDR1 LNHDA, CDR2 SQIVND (reference sequence). CDR3 length: 15 amino acids. DNA of the CDR3: TGTGCCAGTAGTATACCCAGACAGGGGCGCACTGAAGCTTTCTTT. Protein sequence: CASSIPRQGRTEAFF.

This clone showed up just once. This chain uses TRBV4-1 with TRBJ1-5; no firm D call. Germline V CDR1 and CDR2: MGHRA, YSYEKL. The V gene lost 1 base and the J gene lost 2 bases, with 12 bases spanning the gap. This CDR3 spans 16 amino acids. CDR3 amino acids: CASSQVAGSGNQPQHF. The CDR3 DNA sequence: TGCGCCAGCAGCCAAGTGGCGGGATCCGGCAATCAGCCCCAGCATTTT.

The chain is built from TRBV28 and TRBJ1-2; TRBD1 matches 8 bases. CDR3 size: 15 residues. The germline V gene encodes CDR1 MDHEN and CDR2 SYDVKM. V shed 1 base and J 4 bases; nucleotides not matched to a gene: 5. CDR3: CASSLLGQAPYGYTF. CDR3 DNA: TGTGCCAGCAGTTTATTGGGACAGGCCCCCTATGGCTACACCTTC.

This rearrangement joins TRBV6-4 to TRBJ2-1; D unresolved. The ends were cut back, 2 bases at V and 7 bases at J, with 6 bases in the middle. Germline values: CDR1 MRHNA, CDR2 SNTAGT. The CDR3 is 12 residues long. CDR3 coding DNA: TGTGCCAGCAGTGACGTGCGGAATGAGCAGTTCTTC. This encodes CASSDVRNEQFF.